The TCR beta chain described here comes from a study of OX40 agonist ivuxolimab in advanced cancers. Study results and limitations: CD4+ and CD8+ blood T cells expanded clonally by week 6 at 0.1 to 3.0 mg/kg. The authors did not determine the antigen specificity of the expanded peripheral T cells. Among T cells, CD8+ cells averaged more expanded clones than CD4+ cells.

Trimming shortened V by 0 bases and J by 4 bases, and 12 bases separated the two germline ends. CDR1 is SEHNR, CDR2 FQNEAQ, per germline (reference sequence). CDR3 length: 15 amino acids. About this clone itself: The antigen is undetermined.

Repertoires were generated with immunoSEQ multiplex PCR, while TCRdb's copy carries only in-frame clones and drops some. The table shows more than 65,000 clones, with approximately 78% occurring only once. The rearrangement joins TRBV7-9 to TRBJ1-2, with no clear D. Source: CD4+ or CD8+ T cells sorted from blood, taken in a trial of the OX40 agonist ivuxolimab. The origin of this receptor is an adult with an advanced solid tumor such as melanoma, head and neck, liver or kidney cancer. The CDR3 here is CASSLAHGSVYGYTF. CDR3 DNA: TGTGCCAGCAGCTTAGCGCACGGATCAGTCTATGGCTACACCTTC.